This T cell receptor beta chain was profiled in a study of OX40 agonist ivuxolimab in advanced cancers. The method was immunoSEQ multiplex PCR; TCRdb's version includes in-frame clones alone and lacks a portion of them. The sample lists about 93,000 clones; roughly 92% were seen once. Trimming left V 7 bases short and J 3 bases short, with 18 bases between. CDR3 size: 15 residues. Germline V CDR1 and CDR2: LNHDA, SQIVND (reference sequence). V usage is TRBV19 and J usage is TRBJ1-2; D possibly corresponds to TRBD1 (6 bases). This material consisted of CD4+ or CD8+ T cells sorted from blood, taken in a trial of the OX40 agonist ivuxolimab. This clonotype was sampled from an adult with an advanced solid tumor such as melanoma, head and neck, liver or kidney cancer. The CDR3 sequence: CASTAGRGEYYGYTF. The DNA of the CDR3 is TGTGCCAGTACCGCTGGCAGGGGCGAGTACTATGGCTACACCTTC. The full variable domain, completed using reference TRBV19 and TRBJ1-2, is DGGITQSPKYLFRKEGQNVTLSCEQNLNHDAMYWYRQDPGQGLRLIYYSQIVNDFQKGDIAEGYSVSREKKESFPLTVTSAQKNPTAFYLCASTAGRGEYYGYTFGSGTRLTVV.